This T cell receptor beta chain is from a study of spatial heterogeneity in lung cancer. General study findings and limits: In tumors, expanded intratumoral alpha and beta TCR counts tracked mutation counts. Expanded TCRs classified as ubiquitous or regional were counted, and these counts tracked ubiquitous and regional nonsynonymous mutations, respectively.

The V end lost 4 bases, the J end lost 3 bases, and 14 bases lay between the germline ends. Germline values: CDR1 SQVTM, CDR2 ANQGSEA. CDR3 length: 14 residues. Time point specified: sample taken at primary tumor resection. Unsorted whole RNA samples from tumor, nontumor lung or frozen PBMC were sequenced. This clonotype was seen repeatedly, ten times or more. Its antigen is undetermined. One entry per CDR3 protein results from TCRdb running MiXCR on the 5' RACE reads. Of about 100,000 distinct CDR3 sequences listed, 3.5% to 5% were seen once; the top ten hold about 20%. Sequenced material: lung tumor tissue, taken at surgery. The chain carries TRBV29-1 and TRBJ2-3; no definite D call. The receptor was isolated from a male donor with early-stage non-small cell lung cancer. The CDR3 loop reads CSVGRGVGTDTQYF. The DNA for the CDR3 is TGCAGCGTTGGTCGAGGTGTGGGAACAGATACGCAGTATTTT.